A single sample gave rise to the 21 T cell receptor beta chains below, sequenced in a study of T cells in Graves' hyperthyroidism and ophthalmopathy. Amplified regions were TCR beta CDR3 sequences from RNA transcripts. A set of HTBI primers served as the primers for a first-round RT-PCR of the TCR CDR3. MiXCR, run by TCRdb on the multiplex PCR reads, gives a single entry per CDR3 protein. Of fewer than 450,000 distinct CDR3 sequences listed, about 18% are singletons. The sequenced sample consisted of blood. The receptors were gathered from a man younger than 35 with Graves' ophthalmopathy.

This clonotype was seen many times. This chain links TRBV18 with TRBJ1-1; TRBD1 might be the D (5 bases). The germline V gene has CDR1 KGHSH and CDR2 LQKENI. The germline V and J ends were trimmed by 2 bases and 5 bases, with 12 bases remaining between them. The CDR3 is made up of 14 amino acids. The CDR3 sequence: CASSPGSGGTEAFF. The DNA for the CDR3 is TGTGCCAGCTCACCAGGGTCGGGGGGGACTGAAGCTTTCTTT.

V usage is TRBV6-5 and J usage is TRBJ1-5, with 9 bases identical to TRBD1. V was pared by 4 bases and J by 6 bases, with 7 bases of the junction left unmatched. The CDR3 loop spans 15 amino acids. Germline CDR1 and CDR2: MNHEY and SVGAGI. DNA of the CDR3: TGTGCCAGCAGTTGGGGACAGGGAGGAGGTCAGCCCCAGCATTTT. Its translation: CASSWGQGGGQPQHF.

This clonotype showed up many times. This chain joins TRBV12-3 or TRBV12-4 and TRBJ2-3; 11 positions match TRBD2. The V and J ends lost 0 bases and 0 bases, in that order; junction bases with no gene match: 2. The CDR3 extends over 17 amino acids. CDR3 protein: CASSLAGLAASTDTQYF. CDR3 DNA: TGTGCCAGCAGTTTAGCGGGACTAGCGGCTAGCACAGATACGCAGTATTTT.

In this sample, this clonotype turned up many times. J is TRBJ2-5 and V is TRBV6-1; 8 positions agree with TRBD2. J lost 6 bases, V lost 8 bases, and 14 bases had no gene match. CDR1 is MNHNS and CDR2 is SASEGT in the germline V gene. This CDR3 is built from 15 residues. The DNA for the CDR3 is TGTGCCAGCCGAATTAGCAGACTAGCGTGGCAGACCCAGTACTTC. Translation gives CASRISRLAWQTQYF.

This clonotype has at least ten counts. This chain joins TRBV7-9 and TRBJ1-1, with D unclear. The V gene lost 5 bases and the J gene lost 1 base, with 14 bases spanning the gap. The V gene's germline CDR1 is SEHNR and CDR2 FQNEAQ (reference sequence). The CDR3 is 15 residues long. CDR3 in amino acids: CASSGYGIANTEAFF. CDR3 nucleotides: TGTGCCAGCAGCGGATACGGTATAGCGAACACTGAAGCTTTCTTT.

This clonotype was counted at least ten times. The chain employs TRBV5-1 and TRBJ1-1; 7 nucleotides match TRBD1. V was pared by 4 bases and J by 5 bases, with 5 bases of the junction left unmatched. There are 13 residues in the CDR3. Germline values: CDR1 SGHRS, CDR2 YFSETQ. CDR3 protein: CASSPGQSTEAFF. As DNA, the CDR3 is TGCGCCAGCAGCCCGGGACAGTCTACTGAAGCTTTCTTT. The full variable domain, its missing parts supplied by reference TRBV5-1 and TRBJ1-1, is KAGVTQTPRYLIKTRGQQVTLSCSPISGHRSVSWYQQTPGQGLQFLFEYFSETQRNKGNFPGRFSGRQFSNSRSEMNVSTLELGDSALYLCASSPGQSTEAFFGQGTRLTVV.

Here the CDR3 DNA reads TGCGCCAGCAGCCAAGATTGGAATCAGCCCCAGCATTTT. Translating gives CASSQDWNQPQHF. J is TRBJ1-5 and V is TRBV4-1; D gene uncertain. The CDR3 contains 13 residues. The germline V gene encodes CDR1 MGHRA and CDR2 YSYEKL. Trimming removed 0 bases from V and 4 bases from J, with 4 bases in between.

J is TRBJ2-1 and V is TRBV6-4, with 7 bases matching TRBD2. Per germline, CDR1 MRHNA and CDR2 SNTAGT. The V and J ends lost 0 bases and 5 bases, in that order; junction bases with no gene match: 4. This CDR3 has 15 amino acids. CDR3 amino acids: CASSDSRGGNNEQFF. The CDR3 DNA reads as TGTGCCAGCAGTGACTCGCGGGGAGGGAACAATGAGCAGTTCTTC.

This clonotype showed up many times. The chain uses TRBV12-3 or TRBV12-4 and TRBJ2-3, with 8 bases aligning to TRBD1. J lost 2 bases, V lost 7 bases, and 14 bases had no gene match. The CDR3 is 17 residues long. The CDR3 is CASTHFFGDRFTDTQYF. The CDR3 DNA is TGTGCCAGCACCCACTTCTTCGGGGACAGGTTCACAGATACGCAGTATTTT.

Regarding this clonotype: It may be a read error: a sequence one base away is much more abundant. The chain recombines TRBV6-9 with TRBJ1-1, with D perhaps matching TRBD1 (5 bases). The CDR3 length is 14 residues. Trimming took off 3 bases at V and 5 bases at J, with 13 bases between the two ends. CDR1 and CDR2 from the germline V gene are MNHGY and SVAAGI. The CDR3 region is CASSYKGARTEAFF. The DNA of the CDR3 is TGTGCCAGCAGTTACAAAGGGGCTCGAACTGAAGCTTTCTTT.

This clonotype occurred many times. CDR3 sequence: CASMGTEAFF. The CDR3 bases are TGTGCCAGCATGGGGACTGAAGCTTTCTTT. The chain employs TRBV2 and TRBJ1-1; D is unclear. CDR1 and CDR2 from the germline V gene are SNHLY and FYNNEI. This CDR3 is 10 amino acids long. V lost 7 bases and J 5 bases, leaving 5 bases between the germline ends.

Many counts were recorded for this clonotype. This chain connects TRBV5-1 to TRBJ1-6; TRBD1 is a possible D gene (5 bases). Trimming took 3 bases from V and 10 from J, leaving 17 bases between them. CDR3 length equals 15 residues. The germline gives CDR1 SGHRS, CDR2 YFSETQ. CDR3 in amino acids: CASSSMGGRNSPLHF. The CDR3 nucleotides are TGCGCCAGCAGCTCCATGGGGGGTCGGAACTCACCCCTCCACTTT.

This clonotype was seen at least ten times. This chain connects TRBV20-1 to TRBJ2-1, with TRBD2 matching 8 bases. The J segment lost 5 bases and the V segment lost 0 bases, leaving 6 bases of the junction unmatched. From germline, CDR1 is DFQATT and CDR2 SNEGSKA (reference sequence). The CDR3 contains 15 residues. This CDR3 reads CSARDFSGGHNEQFF. As DNA, the CDR3 is TGCAGTGCTAGAGATTTTTCGGGGGGGCACAATGAGCAGTTCTTC.

This clonotype was detected many times. The chain couples TRBV7-9 to TRBJ2-1; 11 nucleotides match TRBD2. V dropped 6 bases and J dropped 2; count of bases not matched to a gene: 9. The CDR3 runs to 17 residues. The germline V gene has CDR1 SEHNR and CDR2 FQNEAQ (reference sequence). For the CDR3, the DNA is TGTGCCAGCAGTCGGGACTCTAGCGGGGGGCCCTACAATGAGCAGTTCTTC. It specifies CASSRDSSGGPYNEQFF.

The genes are TRBV27 and TRBJ1-2, with a possible D match to TRBD1 (5 bases). There are 13 residues in the CDR3. V lost 4 bases to trimming and J lost 8 bases, with 14 bases between them. The germline V gene has CDR1 MNHEY and CDR2 SMNVEV (reference sequence). The CDR3 coding sequence is TGTGCCAGCAGTTCTCCGGGGCTTTCCGGCTACACCTTC. It encodes CASSSPGLSGYTF.

The table lists this clonotype with many counts. V gene TRBV5-1 combines with J gene TRBJ2-3; D assignment may be TRBD1 or TRBD2 (6 bases each). V lost 8 bases and J 1 base, leaving 11 bases between the germline ends. From germline, CDR1 is SGHRS and CDR2 YFSETQ. This CDR3 comprises 13 residues. DNA for the CDR3: TGCGCCAGTAACGGGGGCGGCACAGATACGCAGTATTTT. Encoded protein: CASNGGGTDTQYF.

A single count supports this clonotype. This chain links TRBV20-1 with TRBJ2-7; 8 bases align to TRBD2. Germline CDR1 is DFQATT and CDR2 is SNEGSKA (reference sequence). The CDR3 has 15 amino acids. Germline trimming cut 4 bases from V and 0 bases from J; bases unmatched to any gene: 8. DNA for the CDR3: TGCAGTGCTACCCGAGGACTAGCTGGCTCCTACGAGCAGTACTTC. This codes for CSATRGLAGSYEQYF.

This chain connects TRBV6-1 to TRBJ1-3; D is unresolved. V dropped 10 bases and J dropped 0 bases, with 16 bases sitting between them. The CDR3 runs to 15 residues. Looked up from germline, CDR1 is MNHNS and CDR2 is SASEGT. CDR3 in amino acids: CATVTRSSSGNTIYF. For the CDR3, the DNA is TGTGCCACCGTCACCAGGTCCTCCTCTGGAAACACCATATATTTT.

This clonotype has just a few counts. This sequence joins TRBV10-3 and TRBJ2-5; TRBD1 aligns across 7 bases. The CDR3 contains 15 residues. Germline V CDR1 and CDR2: ENHRY, SYGVKD. Germline trimming cut 4 bases from V and 1 base from J; bases unmatched to any gene: 6. In nucleotides, the CDR3 is TGTGCCATCAGTGCCCTCCGGGACAGCCAAGAGACCCAGTACTTC. Its protein product is CAISALRDSQETQYF.

This chain uses TRBV5-1 with TRBJ2-7; perhaps TRBD1 as D (6 bases). Germline V gives CDR1 SGHRS, CDR2 YFSETQ. The CDR3 totals 15 residues. V shed 5 bases and J shed 7 bases, with 22 bases lying between them. The CDR3 sequence is CASRGDKAGVREQYF. CDR3 nucleotide sequence: TGCGCCAGCAGGGGGGACAAGGCTGGGGTGAGGGAGCAGTACTTC.

The chain links TRBV19 to TRBJ2-7; D perhaps matches TRBD1 (6 bases). The CDR3 spans 13 residues. Trimming left V 2 bases short and J 6 bases short, with 11 bases between. The germline V gene has CDR1 LNHDA and CDR2 SQIVND (reference sequence). The CDR3 nucleotides read TGTGCCAGTAGTATAAGGGGGATCGGCGAGCAGTACTTC. Protein sequence: CASSIRGIGEQYF.